This T cell receptor (beta chain) came from a study of T cell changes during pregnancy in multiple sclerosis. Sequencing used immunoSEQ multiplex PCR; TCRdb keeps in-frame clones, though not all of them. The sample carries about 62,000 clones, 92% recorded once. Germline CDR1 GTSNPN, CDR2 SVGIG (reference sequence). With V trimmed by 0 bases and J by 5 bases, 5 bases remained unmatched. The CDR3 covers 14 residues. This clone occurred a few times. This receptor was obtained from a female donor in good health, enrolled as a control in a pregnancy study. The source material was peripheral blood, sampled in the second trimester of pregnancy. This chain joins TRBV30 and TRBJ1-1; 8 positions match TRBD1. The CDR3 is CAWSVGQGGTEAFF. In nucleotides, the CDR3 is TGTGCCTGGAGTGTTGGACAGGGTGGGACTGAAGCTTTCTTT.